This TCR beta chain was sequenced during a study of control samples from healthy donors and cancer patients. Data came from immunoSEQ multiplex PCR; TCRdb stores just in-frame clones and leaves some out. The sample comprises about 160,000 clones, over 90% of which are singletons, and about 0.94% rests with the top ten. CDR3 size: 13 residues. Germline values: CDR1 LNHDA, CDR2 SQIVND (reference sequence). V was pared by 3 bases and J by 5 bases, with 10 bases between. V usage is TRBV19 and J usage is TRBJ1-1; perhaps TRBD1 as D (6 bases). Sample: blood. The receptor comes from a woman in her twenties or thirties in good health. The CDR3 reads CASSMGRGTEAFF. CDR3 DNA sequence: TGTGCCAGTAGTATGGGGAGGGGGACTGAAGCTTTCTTT.